This TCR beta chain was identified during a study of regulatory T cells in long-lasting Graves disease. Regarding time point: newly diagnosed GD, antithyroid drugs for less than 3 months. Construction of the TCR library relied on RNA isolated from PBMCs. With 4 bases removed from V and 7 bases from J, the gap between germline ends came to 21 bases. The CDR3 is 15 residues long. CDR1 and CDR2 from the germline V gene are SGHRS and YFSETQ. CDR3 regions were amplified by Arm-PCR using iRepertoire HTBI primers to build TCR beta libraries. TCRdb recomputed calls from the multiplex PCR reads with MiXCR, one row per CDR3 protein. The sample gives approximately 230,000 distinct CDR3 sequences, 15% to 20% of which show up once; about 20% is in the top ten. This clonotype was seen at least ten times.

The J gene is TRBJ2-7, the V gene TRBV5-1, with a tentative D call TRBD2 (6 bases). The sample consisted of peripheral blood mononuclear cells (PBMCs), taken at new diagnosis, from a patient treated with antithyroid drugs. The clonotype was recovered from a female donor with Graves disease. The CDR3 DNA is TGCGCCAGCAGCACCTCCTCGGGACTGTTTGGGGAGCAGTACTTC. Translated: CASSTSSGLFGEQYF.